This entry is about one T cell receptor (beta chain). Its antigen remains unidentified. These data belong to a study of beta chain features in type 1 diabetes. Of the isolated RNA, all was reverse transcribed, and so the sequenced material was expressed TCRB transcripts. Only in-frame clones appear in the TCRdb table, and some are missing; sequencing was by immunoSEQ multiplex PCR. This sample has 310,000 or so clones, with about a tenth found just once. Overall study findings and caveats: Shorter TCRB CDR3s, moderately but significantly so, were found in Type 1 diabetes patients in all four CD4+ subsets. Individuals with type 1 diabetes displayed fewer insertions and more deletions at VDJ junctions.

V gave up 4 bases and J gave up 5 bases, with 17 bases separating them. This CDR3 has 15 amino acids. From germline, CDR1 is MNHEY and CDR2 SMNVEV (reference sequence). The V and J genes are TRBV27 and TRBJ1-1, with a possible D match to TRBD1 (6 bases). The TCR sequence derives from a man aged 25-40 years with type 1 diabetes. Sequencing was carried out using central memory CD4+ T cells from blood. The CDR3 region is CASSSTVRGGTEAFF. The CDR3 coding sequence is TGTGCCAGCAGTTCGACCGTCAGGGGAGGGACTGAAGCTTTCTTT.